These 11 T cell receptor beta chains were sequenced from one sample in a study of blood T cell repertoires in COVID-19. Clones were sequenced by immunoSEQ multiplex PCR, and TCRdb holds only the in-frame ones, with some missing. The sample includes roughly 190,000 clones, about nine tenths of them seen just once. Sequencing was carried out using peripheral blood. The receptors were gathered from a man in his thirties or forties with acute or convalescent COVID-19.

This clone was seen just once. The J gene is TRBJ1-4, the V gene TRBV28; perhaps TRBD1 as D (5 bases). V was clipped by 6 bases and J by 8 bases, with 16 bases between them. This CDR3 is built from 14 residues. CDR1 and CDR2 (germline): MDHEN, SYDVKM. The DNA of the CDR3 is TGTGCCAGCAGGGTTGGGGGGGGTTGGGAAAAACTGTTTTTT. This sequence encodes CASRVGGGWEKLFF.

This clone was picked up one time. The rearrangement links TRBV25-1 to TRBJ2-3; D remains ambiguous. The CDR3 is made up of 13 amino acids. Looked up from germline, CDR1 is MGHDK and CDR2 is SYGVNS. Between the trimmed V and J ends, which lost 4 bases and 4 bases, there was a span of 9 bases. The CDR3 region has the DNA TGTGCCAGCAGTGGCAGTGGGCCAGATACGCAGTATTTT. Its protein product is CASSGSGPDTQYF.

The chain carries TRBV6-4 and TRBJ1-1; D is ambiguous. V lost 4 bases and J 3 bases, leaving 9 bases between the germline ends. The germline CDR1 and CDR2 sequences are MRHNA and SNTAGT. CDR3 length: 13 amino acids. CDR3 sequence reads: CASSAQLYTEAFF. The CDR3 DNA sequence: TGTGCCAGCAGTGCCCAGTTGTACACTGAAGCTTTCTTT.

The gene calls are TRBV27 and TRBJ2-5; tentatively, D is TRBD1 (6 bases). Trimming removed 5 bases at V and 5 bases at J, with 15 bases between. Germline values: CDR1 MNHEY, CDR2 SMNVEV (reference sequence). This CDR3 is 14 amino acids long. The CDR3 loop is CASSPHREAETQYF. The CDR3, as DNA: TGTGCCAGCAGTCCACACAGGGAAGCCGAGACCCAGTACTTC.

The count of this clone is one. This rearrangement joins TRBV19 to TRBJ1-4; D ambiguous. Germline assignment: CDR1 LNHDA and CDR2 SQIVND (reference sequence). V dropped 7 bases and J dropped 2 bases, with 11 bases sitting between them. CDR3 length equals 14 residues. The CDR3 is CASNPQVTNEKLFF. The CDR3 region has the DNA TGTGCCAGTAACCCGCAGGTGACTAATGAAAAACTGTTTTTT.

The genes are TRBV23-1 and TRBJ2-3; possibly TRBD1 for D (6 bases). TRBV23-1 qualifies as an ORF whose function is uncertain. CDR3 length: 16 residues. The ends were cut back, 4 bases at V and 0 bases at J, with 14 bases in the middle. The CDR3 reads CASSPATGTSTDTQYF. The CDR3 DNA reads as TGCGCCAGCAGTCCTGCTACAGGGACGAGCACAGATACGCAGTATTTT.

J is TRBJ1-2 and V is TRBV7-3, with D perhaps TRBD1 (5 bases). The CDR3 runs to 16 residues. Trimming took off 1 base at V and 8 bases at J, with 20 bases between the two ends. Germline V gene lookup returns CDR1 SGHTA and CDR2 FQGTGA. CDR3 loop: CASSLSPTGSRGGYTF. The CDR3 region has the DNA TGTGCCAGCAGCTTAAGTCCCACAGGTTCCCGTGGAGGCTACACCTTC.

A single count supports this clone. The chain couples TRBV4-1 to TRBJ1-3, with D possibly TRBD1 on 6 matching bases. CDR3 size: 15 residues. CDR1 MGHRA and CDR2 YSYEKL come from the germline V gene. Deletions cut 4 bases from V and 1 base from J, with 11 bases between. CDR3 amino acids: CASSPDSKSGNTIYF. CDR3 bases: TGCGCCAGCAGCCCGGACAGCAAGTCTGGAAACACCATATATTTT.

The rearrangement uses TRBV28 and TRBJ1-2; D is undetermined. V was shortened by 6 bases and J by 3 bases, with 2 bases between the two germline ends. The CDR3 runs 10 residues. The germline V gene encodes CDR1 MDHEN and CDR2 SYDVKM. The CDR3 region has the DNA TGTGCCAGCAGCGACTATGGCTACACCTTC. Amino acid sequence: CASSDYGYTF.

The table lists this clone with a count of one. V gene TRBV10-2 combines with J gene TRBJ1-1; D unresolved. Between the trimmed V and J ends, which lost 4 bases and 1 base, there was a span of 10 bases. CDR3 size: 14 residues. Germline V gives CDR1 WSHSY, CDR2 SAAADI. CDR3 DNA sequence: TGCGCCAGCAGTGCGGTTAACGCGAACACTGAAGCTTTCTTT. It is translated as CASSAVNANTEAFF.

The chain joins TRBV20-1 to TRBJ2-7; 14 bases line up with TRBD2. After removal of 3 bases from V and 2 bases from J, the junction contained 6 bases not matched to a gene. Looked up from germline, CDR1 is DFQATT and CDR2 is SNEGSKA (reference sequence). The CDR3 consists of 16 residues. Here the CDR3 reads CSASYWGLAGAYEQYF. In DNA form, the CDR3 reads TGCAGTGCTAGTTACTGGGGACTAGCGGGAGCCTACGAGCAGTACTTC.